The clone carrying this T cell receptor (beta chain) has ten or more counts. This entry is derived from a study of regulatory T cells in long-lasting Graves disease. On the study more broadly: Those Graves' patients who were newly diagnosed had been on antithyroid drugs under 3 months.

V shed 6 bases and J shed 9 bases, with 11 bases lying between them. CDR3 length equals 11 residues. Germline CDR1 and CDR2: SEHNR and FQNEAQ (reference sequence). Time point specified: newly diagnosed GD, antithyroid drugs for less than 3 months. There was RNA extracted from PBMCs, and the TCR library was made from it. Graves' disease diagnoses followed American Thyroid Association guidelines. In building TCR beta libraries, iRepertoire HTBI primers were used together with Arm-PCR of CDR3 regions. Via MiXCR, TCRdb re-called the multiplex PCR reads, giving one row per CDR3 protein. The sample yields fewer than 350,000 distinct CDR3 sequences, approximately 20% seen once.

The starting material was peripheral blood mononuclear cells (PBMCs), obtained at new diagnosis, from a patient treated with antithyroid drugs. V and J are TRBV7-9 and TRBJ1-2; D call uncertain. This receptor was identified in a female donor with Graves disease. The CDR3: CASSQGLSYTF. The CDR3 DNA reads as TGTGCCAGCAGTCAAGGCCTTAGCTACACCTTC.